The 9 T cell receptor beta chains below come from one sample, sequenced in a study of regulatory and conventional T cells in RAG deficiency. Blood CD4+ CD25-low CD127-high conventional T cells supplied the genomic DNA template. The assay was immunoSEQ multiplex PCR, and TCRdb's table has in-frame clones only and misses some. This sample has approximately 35,000 clones; 76% occur once, and the top ten carry 3% to 3.5%. This sample also belongs to another study, concerning regulatory T cells. That study adds: The PCR used 52 TRBV and 13 TRBJ primers.

The specimen was CD4+ effector T cells sorted from blood. These receptors all stem from a human donor in good health.

This clone was recorded once. This rearrangement joins TRBV5-1 to TRBJ1-4; 9 bases align to TRBD1. Germline CDR1 is SGHRS and CDR2 is YFSETQ. CDR3 length: 15 amino acids. J lost 8 bases, V lost 2 bases, and 7 bases had no gene match. This CDR3 reads CASSLGDRDVEKLFF. CDR3 bases: TGCGCCAGCAGCTTAGGGGACAGGGATGTGGAAAAACTGTTTTTT.

This chain's CDR3 is CASAINTYEQFF. For the CDR3, the DNA is TGTGCTAGTGCTATAAATACATATGAGCAGTTCTTC. This sequence joins TRBV12-5 and TRBJ2-1; D is ambiguous. Deletions cut 7 bases from V and 8 bases from J, with 12 bases between. CDR1 and CDR2 from the germline V gene are LGHNT and FRNRAP. The CDR3 extends over 12 amino acids.

This chain connects TRBV5-4 to TRBJ2-1, with 9 nucleotides matching TRBD1. The V gene end was trimmed by 1 base and the J gene end by 6 bases; junction bases not matched to a gene: 5. CDR1 SGHNT and CDR2 YYREEE come from the germline V gene (reference sequence). This CDR3 is 15 amino acids long. Here the CDR3 reads CASSLKQGAGNEQFF. The DNA of the CDR3 is TGTGCCAGCAGCTTGAAACAGGGGGCTGGCAATGAGCAGTTCTTC.

The chain is built from TRBV7-9 and TRBJ2-2; 8 positions match TRBD1. With 4 bases clipped from V and 5 bases from J, the junction kept 6 bases outside the gene matches. Germline V gene lookup returns CDR1 SEHNR and CDR2 FQNEAQ (reference sequence). There are 15 residues in the CDR3. CDR3 sequence: CASSYPGGLTGELFF. The CDR3 DNA sequence: TGTGCCAGCAGCTATCCAGGGGGCTTAACCGGGGAGCTGTTTTTT.

The rearrangement uses TRBV29-1 and TRBJ2-1, with D perhaps TRBD2 (5 bases). The CDR3 contains 11 residues. Germline V gives CDR1 SQVTM, CDR2 ANQGSEA. The V end lost 4 bases, the J end lost 4 bases, and 5 bases lay between the germline ends. The CDR3 here is CSVAGYNEQFF. Written as DNA, the CDR3 is TGCAGCGTTGCGGGGTACAATGAGCAGTTCTTC.

The chain links TRBV10-3 to TRBJ1-2; D is ambiguous. The CDR3 totals 13 residues. CDR1 ENHRY and CDR2 SYGVKD come from the germline V gene. V was clipped by 6 bases and J by 4 bases, with 12 bases between them. The CDR3 region is CAISTRPSYGYTF. Here the CDR3 DNA reads TGTGCCATCAGCACTAGGCCCTCCTATGGCTACACCTTC.

The chain is built from TRBV9 and TRBJ2-3, with D hard to call. The CDR3 spans 16 residues. Trimming removed 0 bases from V and 2 bases from J, with 13 bases in between. Germline CDR1 SGDLS, CDR2 YYNGEE. The CDR3 reads CASSVEAFTNTDTQYF. CDR3 in DNA: TGTGCCAGCAGCGTAGAGGCCTTTACTAACACAGATACGCAGTATTTT.

The DNA of the CDR3 is TGTGCCAGCAGCCAAGGGTCTAGCGGGGCTTACACAGATACGCAGTATTTT. Translation gives CASSQGSSGAYTDTQYF. The genes are TRBV4-2 and TRBJ2-3; the match to TRBD2 covers 9 bases. Trimming at V came to 1 base and at J to 2 bases, leaving 7 bases not matched to a gene. Germline loops: CDR1 LGHNA, CDR2 YNFKEQ. This CDR3 is built from 17 residues.

This chain connects TRBV4-2 to TRBJ2-2; D not certain. The CDR3 totals 14 residues. CDR1 and CDR2 from the germline V gene are LGHNA and YNFKEQ. V lost 3 bases and J lost 2, with 7 bases in between. CDR3 DNA sequence: TGTGCCAGCAGCCACCAGGTTAACACCGGGGAGCTGTTTTTT. Protein sequence: CASSHQVNTGELFF.